The 28 T cell receptor beta chains presented below share a single source sample, sequenced in a study of identical twins. TCRdb analysed the 5' RACE reads with MiXCR anew, one entry per CDR3 protein. The repertoire holds about 1.7 million distinct CDR3 sequences, with under 35% as singletons. The material sequenced was cord blood. Source of these receptors: a newborn girl in good health.

This clonotype came up once. This chain uses TRBV12-3 or TRBV12-4 with TRBJ2-7; TRBD2 agrees at 7 bases. V lost 5 bases and J lost 0; bases outside the gene matches: 10. The CDR3 has 16 amino acids. The CDR3 here is CASSRGERASSYEQYF. The CDR3 DNA is TGTGCCAGCAGTCGGGGGGAGCGGGCCTCCTCCTACGAGCAGTACTTC.

This clonotype was seen more than once but under ten times. V is TRBV3-1 and J is TRBJ2-3, with D tentatively TRBD1 (5 bases). CDR1 is LGHDT, CDR2 YNNKEL, per germline (reference sequence). V lost 1 base, J lost 9 bases, and 20 bases lay in between. The CDR3 contains 16 residues. CDR3 in DNA: TGTGCCAGCAGCCAAGTATCGGCAGGGCCGCGTGAAACGCAGTATTTT. Translation gives CASSQVSAGPRETQYF.

This chain uses TRBV7-9 with TRBJ2-4, with 10 bases matching TRBD2. The length of the CDR3 is 15 residues. The germline CDR1 and CDR2 sequences are SEHNR and FQNEAQ (reference sequence). Trimming at V came to 1 base and at J to 11 bases, leaving 8 bases not matched to a gene. The CDR3 spells CASSLGASGGRVQYF. The CDR3 DNA follows: TGTGCCAGCAGCTTAGGGGCTAGCGGGGGCCGGGTTCAGTACTTC.

V is TRBV20-1 and J is TRBJ2-1, with D unclear. The DNA matches TRBJ2-7 better at its end, which makes the J call doubtful. The CDR3 length is 13 residues. Germline values: CDR1 DFQATT, CDR2 SNEGSKA (reference sequence). CDR3 amino acids: CSARSVLTNEQYF. CDR3 DNA sequence: TGCAGTGCTAGAAGCGTACTGACCAATGAGCAGTACTTC.

This chain links TRBV5-5 with TRBJ2-1; TRBD1 matches 9 bases. The end of the DNA is better explained by TRBJ2-7, so the J call may be wrong. CDR3 length equals 15 residues. The germline gives CDR1 SGHKS, CDR2 YYEKEE (reference sequence). CDR3 nucleotide sequence: TGTGCCAGCAGCTTGGTAACAGGGGGCTACAATGAGCAGTACTTC. Its translation is CASSLVTGGYNEQYF.

In nucleotides, the CDR3 is TGTGCCAGCAGCCAGGACAGGGGGGCTGAAAAACTGTTTTTT. Protein product: CASSQDRGAEKLFF. This chain uses TRBV7-9 with TRBJ1-4, with 10 positions matching TRBD1. Germline V gene sequence: CDR1 SEHNR, CDR2 FQNEAQ (reference sequence). J gave up 7 bases and V 5 bases, and 4 bases lay outside the gene matches. The CDR3 has 14 residues.

The V and J genes are TRBV7-9 and TRBJ1-1, with a possible D match to TRBD1 (6 bases). V was cut by 7 bases and J by 4 bases, with 13 bases left in between. Germline V gives CDR1 SEHNR, CDR2 FQNEAQ (reference sequence). The CDR3 totals 13 residues. CDR3 protein: CASTQGLSTEAFF. CDR3 DNA sequence: TGTGCCAGCACTCAGGGGTTGAGCACTGAAGCTTTCTTT.

This clonotype was seen a few times. The gene calls are TRBV24-1 and TRBJ2-4; D is possibly TRBD1 (7 bases). Looked up from germline, CDR1 is KGHDR and CDR2 is SFDVKD. The CDR3 is 15 residues long. V lost 8 bases and J lost 3, with 16 bases in between. CDR3 loop: CATIWGAGGKNIQYF. The CDR3 coding sequence is TGTGCCACCATTTGGGGGGCAGGGGGCAAAAACATTCAGTACTTC.

The rearrangement uses TRBV28 and TRBJ2-1; D possibly corresponds to TRBD2 (5 bases). The germline gives CDR1 MDHEN, CDR2 SYDVKM. The V end was cut by 7 bases, the J end by 4 bases, with 17 bases between. The CDR3 is 15 residues long. The DNA for the CDR3 is TGTGCCAGCATTCCTAGGGCGGGCCCATACAATGAGCAGTTCTTC. Translation gives CASIPRAGPYNEQFF.

This clonotype has ten or more counts. The chain employs TRBV6-5 and TRBJ2-7; D is unclear. Per germline, CDR1 MNHEY and CDR2 SVGAGI. Between the trimmed V and J ends, which lost 0 bases and 1 base, there was a span of 7 bases. CDR3 length: 14 amino acids. Here the CDR3 reads CASSYSRLSYEQYF. The CDR3 nucleotides read TGTGCCAGCAGTTACTCTAGGTTATCCTACGAGCAGTACTTC.

V usage is TRBV19 and J usage is TRBJ2-4, with TRBD2 identical over 7 bases. The last part of the DNA fits TRBJ2-7 better; the J call may be wrong. This CDR3 region has 14 residues. Per the germline V gene, CDR1 is LNHDA and CDR2 is SQIVND (reference sequence). Here the CDR3 DNA reads TGTGCCAGTAGTATTCGGACTAGAGGCTACGAGCAGTACTTC. This codes for CASSIRTRGYEQYF.

The chain employs TRBV18 and TRBJ1-1; D may be TRBD1 (6 bases). Germline assignment: CDR1 KGHSH and CDR2 LQKENI. This CDR3 contains 14 residues. The V gene lost 3 bases and the J gene lost 4 bases, with 12 bases spanning the gap. CDR3: CASSPQPGATEAFF. In DNA, the CDR3 is TGTGCCAGCTCACCTCAACCGGGGGCCACTGAAGCTTTCTTT.

This clonotype was found many times. The gene calls are TRBV4-2 and TRBJ2-7; maybe TRBD2 (5 bases). The CDR3 extends over 13 amino acids. Trimming removed 4 bases at V and 6 bases at J, with 13 bases between. From germline, CDR1 is LGHNA and CDR2 YNFKEQ. CDR3: CASSRGEVGEQYF. In nucleotides, the CDR3 is TGTGCCAGCAGCCGGGGAGAGGTGGGCGAGCAGTACTTC.

This chain uses TRBV25-1 with TRBJ2-3; D unresolved. V dropped 1 base and J dropped 3 bases, with 23 bases sitting between them. The CDR3 is 19 residues long. Germline CDR1 and CDR2: MGHDK and SYGVNS. CDR3 coding DNA: TGTGCCAGCAGTGAATCATCGTCTCGGGTTGGGGTCTGTACAGATACGCAGTATTTT. Amino acids: CASSESSSRVGVCTDTQYF.

This clonotype was seen repeatedly, ten times or more. J is TRBJ2-7 and V is TRBV12-3 or TRBV12-4; 8 positions agree with TRBD2. This CDR3 is built from 14 residues. The junction had 7 bases not matched to a gene; V was cut back by 3 bases and J by 6 bases. This CDR3 is CASSLSSGGPEQYF. CDR3 sequence (DNA): TGTGCCAGCAGTTTGTCGAGCGGGGGACCCGAGCAGTACTTC.

Note on this clonotype: Given a much more abundant clone one base away, this may be a read error. The gene calls are TRBV12-3 or TRBV12-4 and TRBJ2-5; TRBD2 matches 8 bases. Trimming took 3 bases from V and 11 from J; bases not matched to a gene: 14. This CDR3 contains 15 residues. The CDR3 protein is CASSFSGTSYNEQYF. DNA of the CDR3: TGTGCCAGCAGTTTTAGCGGGACCTCCTACAATGAGCAGTACTTC.

This clonotype was detected only a few times. The rearrangement joins TRBV4-1 to TRBJ1-1, with D possibly TRBD1 on 5 matching bases. The CDR3 runs 15 residues. Germline V gene data show CDR1 as MGHRA and CDR2 as YSYEKL. V lost 4 bases, J lost 3 bases, and 15 bases lay in between. The CDR3 reads CASSLFLWGDTEAFF. As DNA, the CDR3 is TGCGCCAGCAGCCTGTTTCTTTGGGGGGACACTGAAGCTTTCTTT.

This clonotype was picked up a small number of times. The V and J genes are TRBV20-1 and TRBJ2-1; a weak D match, TRBD2 (5 bases). The germline V gene has CDR1 DFQATT and CDR2 SNEGSKA (reference sequence). The V gene lost 5 bases and the J gene lost 8 bases, with 25 bases spanning the gap. This CDR3 is built from 16 residues. CDR3 sequence (DNA): TGCAGTGCTGCGAGCTTCCGGGATCAGCTCCAATATGAGCAGTTCTTC. It translates to CSAASFRDQLQYEQFF.

This clonotype was seen a few times. The chain employs TRBV18 and TRBJ2-1; TRBD1 matches at 9 bases. The CDR3 consists of 14 residues. The germline V gene encodes CDR1 KGHSH and CDR2 LQKENI. The V gene end was trimmed by 1 base and the J gene end by 6 bases; junction bases not matched to a gene: 1. The CDR3, as DNA: TGTGCCAGCTCACCACAGACAGGGGGCAATGAGCAGTTCTTC. Translation gives CASSPQTGGNEQFF. Drawing the rest from reference TRBV18 and TRBJ2-1, the complete variable domain is NAGVMQNPRHLVRRRGQEARLRCSPMKGHSHVYWYRQLPEEGLKFMVYLQKENIIDESGMPKERFSAEFPKEGPSILRIQQVVRGDSAAYFCASSPQTGGNEQFFGPGTRLTVL.

The chain is built from TRBV5-1 and TRBJ2-3; a possible D gene is TRBD1 (5 bases). Germline assignment: CDR1 SGHRS and CDR2 YFSETQ. Trimming cost V 4 bases and J 1 base, with 16 bases left between them. The CDR3 is 16 residues long. The CDR3 bases are TGCGCCAGCAGCCTCCCCGACAGTACTCGCACAGATACGCAGTATTTT. This translates into CASSLPDSTRTDTQYF.

The chain carries TRBV3-1 and TRBJ2-7; the D is unclear. Germline V gene lookup returns CDR1 LGHDT and CDR2 YNNKEL (reference sequence). The CDR3 covers 15 residues. V gave up 2 bases and J gave up 3 bases, with 14 bases separating them. The DNA of the CDR3 is TGTGCCAGCAGCCAATTAAAACAGAGTCTCTACGAGCAGTACTTC. It codes for CASSQLKQSLYEQYF.

J is TRBJ1-5 and V is TRBV6-5; D gene unclear. Germline CDR1 reads MNHEY; CDR2 reads SVGAGI. With 6 bases removed from V and 7 bases from J, the gap between germline ends came to 13 bases. The length of the CDR3 is 13 residues. The CDR3 DNA follows: TGTGCCAGCAGACCCGGACGGGTCCAGCCCCAGCATTTT. Amino acid sequence: CASRPGRVQPQHF.

This clonotype turned up a few times. The rearrangement joins TRBV9 to TRBJ2-3; 7 bases agree with TRBD2. The CDR3 contains 15 residues. Germline assignment: CDR1 SGDLS and CDR2 YYNGEE. The junction had 9 bases not matched to a gene; V was cut back by 5 bases and J by 3 bases. The CDR3 nucleotides are TGTGCCAGCAGGGAGTCGGGACTACCTACAGATACGCAGTATTTT. This encodes CASRESGLPTDTQYF.

This clonotype came up many times. The gene calls are TRBV4-2 and TRBJ2-7, with unresolved D. This CDR3 region has 13 residues. Trimming cost V 0 bases and J 5 bases, with 8 bases left between them. The germline V gene has CDR1 LGHNA and CDR2 YNFKEQ. The CDR3 DNA reads TGTGCCAGCAGCCAAGATTTTAAGAACGAGCAGTACTTC. Encoded protein: CASSQDFKNEQYF.

This rearrangement joins TRBV5-6 to TRBJ2-3; 9 bases agree with TRBD2. J gave up 0 bases and V 1 base, and 6 bases lay outside the gene matches. This CDR3 has 17 amino acids. The germline V gene has CDR1 SGHDT and CDR2 YYEEEE. CDR3 loop: CASSLYIAGASTDTQYF. CDR3 coding DNA: TGTGCCAGCAGCTTGTACATAGCGGGGGCCAGCACAGATACGCAGTATTTT.

The V and J genes are TRBV20-1 and TRBJ1-2; D may be TRBD1 (5 bases). The ends were cut back, 1 base at V and 0 bases at J, with 12 bases in the middle. Per the germline V gene, CDR1 is DFQATT and CDR2 is SNEGSKA (reference sequence). The CDR3 covers 15 residues. The CDR3 loop reads CSARVPDSPNYGYTF. Here the CDR3 DNA reads TGCAGTGCTAGAGTTCCAGACAGTCCTAACTATGGCTACACCTTC.

The chain recombines TRBV6-5 with TRBJ2-3; 8 bases are shared with TRBD2. Germline CDR1 reads MNHEY; CDR2 reads SVGAGI. With 6 bases clipped from V and 3 bases from J, the junction kept 8 bases outside the gene matches. CDR3 length: 15 amino acids. This CDR3 is CASSRSGSGTDTQYF. In nucleotides, the CDR3 is TGTGCCAGCAGCAGAAGCGGGAGTGGAACAGATACGCAGTATTTT.

This chain joins TRBV6-1 and TRBJ2-3; no definite D call. Trimming removed 1 base at V and 0 bases at J, with 11 bases between. The germline gives CDR1 MNHNS, CDR2 SASEGT. CDR3 length equals 16 residues. CDR3 protein: CASSEVPHPSTDTQYF. The CDR3 DNA follows: TGTGCCAGCAGTGAAGTTCCCCATCCCAGCACAGATACGCAGTATTTT.